Listed below are T cell receptor beta chains from one sample, sequenced in a study of cytomegalovirus exposure and HLA in healthy donors. Assay used: immunoSEQ multiplex PCR; TCRdb lists only in-frame clones, some missing. Its table lists roughly 200,000 clones. The sample consisted of PBMCs. The receptor set was obtained from a man under 40 in good health and CMV-seronegative. Both conserved end residues are part of each CDR3. D genes are given only for firm matches.

j_call d_call v_call cdr3_aa cdr3_nt
TRBJ1-1 - TRBV28 CASSLTDPYGVMNTEAFF TGTGCCAGCAGTTTAACCGACCCCTACGGGGTCATGAACACTGAAGCTTTCTTT
TRBJ2-1 TRBD1 TRBV28 CASSLPDRANGRNEQFF TGTGCCAGCAGTTTACCTGACAGGGCTAATGGTAGGAATGAGCAGTTCTTC
TRBJ1-5 - TRBV21-1 CASSILGRNKGDQPQHF TGTGCCAGCAGCATCCTTGGCCGGAATAAGGGGGATCAGCCCCAGCATTTT
TRBJ1-1 TRBD1 TRBV19 CASRHTGGAGTEAFF TGTGCCAGTAGACACACAGGGGGCGCGGGAACTGAAGCTTTCTTT
TRBJ1-2 TRBD1 TRBV27 CASGNRGLGNYGYTF TGTGCCAGCGGGAACAGGGGGTTAGGGAACTATGGCTACACCTTC
TRBJ2-3 TRBD2 TRBV7-2 CASSPVVLAVVEDTQYF TGTGCCAGCAGCCCCGTGGTACTAGCGGTGGTTGAAGATACGCAGTATTTT
TRBJ2-6 - TRBV27 CASSSLGSSSGANVLTF TGTGCCAGCTCCTCCCTAGGGAGTTCATCTGGGGCCAACGTCCTGACTTTC
TRBJ1-2 - TRBV10-3 CAISEGTGQIYGYTF TGTGCCATCAGTGAGGGGACGGGACAAATCTATGGCTACACCTTC
TRBJ2-7 TRBD2 TRBV19 CASTAGGYEQYF TGTGCCAGTACAGCGGGGGGCTACGAGCAGTACTTC
TRBJ2-7 - TRBV30 CAWSPFQGEQYF TGTGCCTGGAGTCCCTTCCAGGGCGAGCAGTACTTC
TRBJ2-5 - TRBV14 CASSQGVQETQYF TGTGCCAGCAGCCAAGGAGTACAAGAGACCCAGTACTTC
TRBJ2-2 - TRBV5-1 CASSFHQSWAYPNTGELFF TGCGCCAGCAGCTTTCATCAATCGTGGGCCTACCCGAACACCGGGGAGCTGTTTTTT
TRBJ2-7 - TRBV6-6 CASSYSPQISYEQYF TGTGCCAGCAGTTACTCGCCCCAGATCTCCTACGAGCAGTACTTC
TRBJ1-6 - TRBV6-6 CASSYSSGVVDSPLHF TGTGCCAGCAGTTACTCGTCAGGCGTGGTGGATTCACCCCTCCACTTT
TRBJ2-7 - TRBV5-1 CASSLDRETYEQYF TGCGCCAGCAGCTTGGACCGAGAGACCTACGAGCAGTACTTC
TRBJ2-7 - TRBV29-1 CSVEAGQPSPEQYF TGCAGCGTTGAGGCGGGACAGCCTTCCCCCGAGCAGTACTTC
TRBJ2-3 - TRBV27 CASMPGGTDTQYF TGTGCCAGCATGCCAGGGGGCACAGATACGCAGTATTTT
TRBJ1-1 - TRBV29-1 CSVEGLDRNTEAFF TGCAGCGTTGAAGGTCTTGACAGAAACACTGAAGCTTTCTTT
TRBJ1-2 TRBD1 TRBV9 CASRTGGRVGGYTF TGTGCCAGCAGGACAGGGGGTCGAGTTGGTGGCTACACCTTC
TRBJ2-7 - TRBV5-6 CASGYQGPTYEQYF TGTGCCAGCGGATATCAGGGGCCAACCTACGAGCAGTACTTC
TRBJ2-2 TRBD2 TRBV7-8 CASSDPSSQRGGLTNTGELFF TGTGCCAGCAGCGATCCTAGTTCCCAGCGGGGGGGCCTTACGAACACCGGGGAGCTGTTTTTT
TRBJ1-3 - TRBV7-8 CASSLDRVSGNTIYF TGTGCCAGCAGCTTAGACAGGGTCTCTGGAAACACCATATATTTT
TRBJ2-2 TRBD2 TRBV9 CASSVGGRPANTGELFF TGTGCCAGCAGCGTAGGCGGGAGGCCTGCGAACACCGGGGAGCTGTTTTTT
TRBJ1-5 - TRBV21-1 CASSSLPSNQPQHF TGTGCCAGCAGCTCCCTTCCTAGCAATCAGCCCCAGCATTTT
TRBJ2-2 - TRBV2 CASSEGQLNTGELFF TGTGCCAGCAGTGAAGGACAACTGAACACCGGGGAGCTGTTTTTT
TRBJ2-7 TRBD2 TRBV7-9 CASSLAGGPSHEQYF TGTGCCAGCAGCTTAGCGGGAGGGCCCTCCCACGAGCAGTACTTC
TRBJ2-7 TRBD2 TRBV7-2 CASSSSGGPYEQYF TGTGCCAGCAGCTCTAGCGGGGGCCCCTACGAGCAGTACTTC
TRBJ2-2 TRBD1 TRBV6-5 CASRQRDRGSGELFF TGTGCCAGCAGACAACGGGACAGGGGATCCGGGGAGCTGTTTTTT
TRBJ2-5 - TRBV7-7 CASSLAGGPETQYF TGTGCCAGCAGCTTAGCGGGGGGACCGGAGACCCAGTACTTC
TRBJ1-5 - TRBV4-3 CASSQVLYEPQHF TGCGCCAGCAGCCAAGTACTATACGAGCCCCAGCATTTT
TRBJ2-7 TRBD1 TRBV5-4 CASSMGQGTYEQYF TGTGCCAGCAGCATGGGACAGGGCACCTACGAGCAGTACTTC
TRBJ1-5 TRBD1 TRBV18 CASSTLDRDSNQPQHF TGTGCCAGCTCAACGCTTGACAGGGATAGCAATCAGCCCCAGCATTTT
TRBJ1-5 TRBD1 TRBV6-4 CASSDLATRGRGSNQPQHF TGTGCCAGCAGTGACCTAGCAACTAGGGGGCGAGGGAGCAATCAGCCCCAGCATTTT
TRBJ2-1 TRBD2 TRBV7-3 CASRRPGLEGNEQFF TGTGCCAGCAGGCGCCCGGGACTAGAAGGCAATGAGCAGTTCTTC
TRBJ1-3 TRBD1 TRBV9 CASSGWDRGTGNTIYF TGTGCCAGCAGCGGATGGGACAGGGGGACTGGAAACACCATATATTTT
TRBJ2-5 TRBD1 TRBV28 CASSFMTGSGVETQYF TGTGCCAGCAGTTTTATGACAGGGTCTGGGGTAGAGACCCAGTACTTC
TRBJ2-7 TRBD2 TRBV4-1 CASSQVFTSENYEQYF TGCGCCAGCAGCCAAGTTTTCACTAGCGAGAACTACGAGCAGTACTTC
TRBJ2-7 - TRBV2 CASVSSGEYEQYF TGTGCCAGCGTTAGTTCAGGGGAGTATGAGCAGTACTTC
TRBJ2-7 - TRBV7-2 CASSLSGDNYEQYF TGTGCCAGCAGCTTATCAGGGGACAACTACGAGCAGTACTTC
TRBJ2-5 - TRBV9 CASSVETGPQETQYF TGTGCCAGCAGCGTAGAAACAGGGCCACAAGAGACCCAGTACTTC
TRBJ1-1 - TRBV14 CASSHQPTAGTEAFF TGTGCCAGCAGCCACCAGCCCACGGCGGGGACTGAAGCTTTCTTT